There are a few counts of the clone carrying this TCR beta chain. Library preparation (for TCRbeta) was performed with unique molecular identifiers. TCRdb re-analysed the PCR reads in MiXCR, keeping a single row per CDR3 protein. The data contain fewer than 750,000 distinct CDR3 sequences, under 25% of them singletons. The CDR3 is 15 residues long. Germline V gene data show CDR1 as KGHDR and CDR2 as SFDVKD. V lost 9 bases, J lost 1 base, and 16 bases lay in between. This entry belongs to a study of T-cell reconstitution after alpha-beta-depleted transplantation in children. The source is a boy in the first two years of life who had a stem cell transplant for acute myeloid leukemia, so the T cells may come from the graft donor. This specimen was PBMCs, mostly from graft donor cells, taken 360 days after TCRalphabeta/CD19-depleted stem cell transplant. V and J are TRBV24-1 and TRBJ2-3, with a weak D call TRBD1 (6 bases). The DNA for the CDR3 is TGTGCCACCTCGCGGACAGAACCTGGCACAGATACGCAGTATTTT. Amino acid sequence: CATSRTEPGTDTQYF.